This TCR beta chain emerged from a study of T cell changes during pregnancy in multiple sclerosis. Sequencing used immunoSEQ multiplex PCR; TCRdb keeps in-frame clones, though not all of them. The repertoire holds about 99,000 clones, with 85% to 95% as singletons. The CDR3 is 15 residues long. With 2 bases clipped from V and 3 bases from J, the junction kept 0 bases outside the gene matches. Germline CDR1 reads MNHEY; CDR2 reads SMNVEV (reference sequence). The receptor's source is a female donor with multiple sclerosis, enrolled in a pregnancy study. The V gene is TRBV27, the J gene TRBJ2-7; 14 positions agree with TRBD2. The sequences come from peripheral blood, collected after pregnancy. The CDR3: CASSLGTSGSYEQYF. In DNA form, the CDR3 reads TGTGCCAGCAGTTTAGGGACTAGCGGGAGCTACGAGCAGTACTTC.